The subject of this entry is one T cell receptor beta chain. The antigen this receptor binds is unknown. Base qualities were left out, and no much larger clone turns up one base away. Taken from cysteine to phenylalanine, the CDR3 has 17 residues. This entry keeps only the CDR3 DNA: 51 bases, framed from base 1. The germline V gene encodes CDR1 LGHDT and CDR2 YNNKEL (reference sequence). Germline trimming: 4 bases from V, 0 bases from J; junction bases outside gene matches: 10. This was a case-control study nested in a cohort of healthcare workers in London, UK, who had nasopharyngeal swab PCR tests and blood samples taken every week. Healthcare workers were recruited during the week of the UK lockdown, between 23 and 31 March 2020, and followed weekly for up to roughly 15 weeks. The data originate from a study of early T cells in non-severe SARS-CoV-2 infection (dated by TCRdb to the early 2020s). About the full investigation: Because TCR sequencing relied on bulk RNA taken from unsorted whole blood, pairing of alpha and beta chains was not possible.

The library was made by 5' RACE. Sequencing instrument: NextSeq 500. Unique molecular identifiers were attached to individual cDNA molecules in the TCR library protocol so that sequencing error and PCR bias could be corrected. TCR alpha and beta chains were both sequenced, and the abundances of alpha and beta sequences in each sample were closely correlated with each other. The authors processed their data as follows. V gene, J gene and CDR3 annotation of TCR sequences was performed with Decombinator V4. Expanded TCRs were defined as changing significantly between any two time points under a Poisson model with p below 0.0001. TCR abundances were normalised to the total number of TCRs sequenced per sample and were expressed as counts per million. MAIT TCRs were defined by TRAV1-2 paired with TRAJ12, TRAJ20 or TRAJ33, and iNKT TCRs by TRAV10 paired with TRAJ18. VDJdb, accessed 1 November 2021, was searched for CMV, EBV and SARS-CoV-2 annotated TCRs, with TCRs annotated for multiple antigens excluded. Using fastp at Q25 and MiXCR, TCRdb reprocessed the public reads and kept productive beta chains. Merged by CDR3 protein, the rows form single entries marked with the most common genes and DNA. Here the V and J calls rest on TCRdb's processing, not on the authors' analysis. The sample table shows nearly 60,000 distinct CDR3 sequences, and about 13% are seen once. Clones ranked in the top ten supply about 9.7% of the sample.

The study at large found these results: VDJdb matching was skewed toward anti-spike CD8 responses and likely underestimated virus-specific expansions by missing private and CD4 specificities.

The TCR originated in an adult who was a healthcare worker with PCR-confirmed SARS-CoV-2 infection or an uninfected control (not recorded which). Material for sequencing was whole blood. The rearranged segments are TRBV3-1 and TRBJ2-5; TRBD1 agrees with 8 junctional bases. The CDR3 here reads CASSPPPRDRNQETQYF. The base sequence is TGTGCCAGCAGCCCGCCCCCCCGGGACAGGAACCAAGAGACCCAGTACTTC.